This T cell receptor beta chain originates from a study of human T cells and chemical hapten exposure (dated by TCRdb to the early 2020s). The study in broad terms: For sensitization, 2% DPC in acetone was applied to a 2 cm by 2 cm area of upper inner arm skin. Throughout the study period of approximately 23 weeks, patients also received therapeutic DPC doses to the scalp every week. Patch tests used Finn chambers with 0.01% DPC on the upper back, scored after 6 days by International Contact Dermatitis Research Group standards. Most of the patients in the cohort were female, and the cohort covered alopecia areata with under or over 50% scalp involvement, alopecia totalis and alopecia universalis. Libraries were pooled for sequencing, and variation in per-sample TCR yields was attributed mainly to small differences in library volumes within the pool. In alopecia patients, the study followed how the peripheral blood TCR repertoire changed in vivo over primary and secondary sensitization to diphenylcyclopropenone (DPC), a hapten. Blood samples were taken from patients before sensitization (week 0) and then at 2, 6 and about 24 weeks after DPC sensitization. For TCR sequencing, blood came from 25 to 35 alopecia patients at anywhere from one to four time points (pre-sensitization, 2, 6 and 24 weeks).

The intended sense of this specimen's time point label: patch test 2, 6 weeks after DPC sensitization. The treatment or condition tag for this specimen amounts to: therapeutic diphenylcyclopropenone sensitization with weekly scalp DPC. At every patch-test visit, the blood draw took place before the patch test was put on. Eligible patients were aged 18 to 70, diagnosed with alopecia, deemed suitable for DPC therapy, and excluded if pregnant. Total RNA was extracted from unfractionated whole blood that had been collected in Tempus Blood RNA tubes. Paper-wide results and their limitations: Because all patients had alopecia, a presumed autoimmune disease, the immune response of the patients might differ from that of healthy individuals. After repeated subsampling, the strength of the expansion versus patch-test correlation and the threshold at which it became significant changed. Significantly more large CDR3 similarity clusters were formed by expanded TCRs than by pre-sensitization or healthy control sets, consistent with antigen-driven responses. Patch test score was positively correlated with the number of PT1 expanded TCRs, with significance at thresholds 8, 16 and 32 but not at 4. DPC sensitization did not change how many TCRs were above 1 in 1000 frequency, and no evidence was found of alterations in global repertoire structure.

Based on the germline V gene, the CDR1 and CDR2 sequences are SQVTM and ANQGSEA. Including cysteine and phenylalanine, the CDR3 has 12 amino acids. The retained sequence is limited to the CDR3, 36 bases, with the frame set at the first base. The method was RACE. The listed sequencing device is NextSeq 500. Library preparation attached unique molecular identifiers to individual cDNA molecules for quantitative, reproducible TCR counting. Both TCR alpha and TCR beta chains were sequenced from each blood RNA sample. The authors processed their data as follows. Samples had a median of about 96,000 TCRs, with a range from roughly 20,000 to 700,000. V, J and CDR3 annotation of the TCR reads was performed with the Decombinator software suite. For PS versus PT1 abundance plots, all samples were subsampled to the same number of TCRs (28,000). Expanded TCRs were defined as absent before sensitization and observed at least eight times at the 2-week time point. TCRdb reprocessing: public reads trimmed at Q25 with fastp, clones called with MiXCR, in-frame beta chains kept. Records with the same CDR3 protein are collapsed into one entry carrying the most frequent genes and DNA. It is TCRdb's table, rather than the study itself, that gives the V and J calls and clone size. This sample has about 89,000 distinct CDR3 sequences in its table, and approximately 10% of those were observed once. The leading ten clones occupy roughly 2.2% of the sample.

This clonotype was counted between two and nine times. This clone's antigen is unknown. No per-base quality is available; no much larger clone lies one base away. Rearrangement joined TRBV29-1 to TRBJ1-3; matching of 5 bases hints at TRBD1 as the D gene. The material was whole blood, obtained in connection with sensitization to the hapten diphenylcyclopropenone (DPC). The sequence was collected from a man aged 40-49 years with alopecia areata. Some clones in this sample may be carry-over from other donors' samples. The bases are TGCGGACAAGGGGATTCTGGAAACACCATATATTTT. The encoded protein is CGQGDSGNTIYF.